This T cell receptor (beta chain) comes out of a study of blood T cell repertoires in COVID-19. Study-level information: COVID-19 samples collected from the United States, Italy and Spain covered acute and convalescent phases. PBMCs, B-cell-depleted T cells, or T cells were the source of the cDNA or gDNA that made up the material.

Sequencing was performed with immunoSEQ multiplex PCR; in TCRdb, only in-frame clones are kept and a portion is missing. The sample has a few hundred thousand clones, 75% to 90% seen once. V gave up 0 bases and J gave up 0 bases, with 6 bases separating them. The CDR3 is made up of 16 amino acids. Germline values: CDR1 MNHEY, CDR2 SVGAGI. Input material: peripheral blood. This rearrangement joins TRBV6-5 to TRBJ1-6; D is unresolved. The TCR originated in a woman aged 18 to 35 with acute or convalescent COVID-19. Here the CDR3 reads CASSYSPSSYNSPLHF. CDR3 DNA sequence: TGTGCCAGCAGTTACTCACCGAGCTCCTATAATTCACCCCTCCACTTT.